These T cell receptor beta chains were read from a single sample in a study of PD-1 blockade in classical Hodgkin lymphoma. The protocol was immunoSEQ multiplex PCR, while the TCRdb copy is restricted to in-frame clones and leaves out a portion. The table has some 90,000 clones, around 80% seen once. The sequencing here drew on peripheral blood mononuclear cells (PBMCs), taken before the fourth cycle of nivolumab. Receptor source: a human donor with classical Hodgkin lymphoma. The CDR3 runs from the conserved cysteine through the conserved F or W. A D gene is named only where the DNA matches it firmly. Clone size is given for some rows only: seen once, a few or many times, or a class if the clone is expanded.

d_call: -; clone_size: -; v_call: TRBV18; j_call: TRBJ2-3; cdr3_nt: TGTGCCAGCTCACCGGGGGAGGCCCCGGGGGATTTT; cdr3_aa: CASSPGEAPGDF
d_call: -; clone_size: once; v_call: TRBV7-2; j_call: TRBJ1-3; cdr3_nt: TGTGCCAGCAGCTCAGGCTCTGGAAACACCATATATTTT; cdr3_aa: CASSSGSGNTIYF
d_call: -; clone_size: -; v_call: TRBV10-3; j_call: TRBJ1-6; cdr3_nt: TGTGCCATCAGTGAGGGATTAGCGGGTACTAATAATTCACCCCTCCACTTT; cdr3_aa: CAISEGLAGTNNSPLHF
d_call: -; clone_size: -; v_call: TRBV28; j_call: TRBJ1-1; cdr3_nt: TGTGCCAGCAGTTTTTTTGGGGCGAACACTGAAGCTTTCTTT; cdr3_aa: CASSFFGANTEAFF
d_call: -; clone_size: -; v_call: TRBV7-7; j_call: TRBJ2-7; cdr3_nt: TGTGCCAGCAGCTTAGAAGCAGGGCTCGAGCAGTACTTC; cdr3_aa: CASSLEAGLEQYF
d_call: -; clone_size: -; v_call: TRBV4-1; j_call: TRBJ2-5; cdr3_nt: TGCGCCAGCAGCCAAGGCAGGGGACGAGGAGAGACCCAGTACTTC; cdr3_aa: CASSQGRGRGETQYF
d_call: TRBD1; clone_size: -; v_call: TRBV27; j_call: TRBJ1-5; cdr3_nt: TGTGCCAGCAGCCTAGACAGGGCTAATCAGCCCCAGCATTTT; cdr3_aa: CASSLDRANQPQHF
d_call: -; clone_size: -; v_call: TRBV4-1; j_call: TRBJ2-7; cdr3_nt: TGCGCCAGCAGCCAAGGACACTTCGTCGGCTACGAGCAGTACTTC; cdr3_aa: CASSQGHFVGYEQYF
d_call: -; clone_size: -; v_call: TRBV12-5; j_call: TRBJ2-6; cdr3_nt: TGTGCTAGTGGTCACAGGGTACTCCGCACCTCTGGGGCCAACGTCCTGACTTTC; cdr3_aa: CASGHRVLRTSGANVLTF
d_call: -; clone_size: -; v_call: TRBV5-4; j_call: TRBJ2-7; cdr3_nt: TGTGCCAGCAGCTTGGTGGGGGGCGAGCAGTACTTC; cdr3_aa: CASSLVGGEQYF
d_call: -; clone_size: -; v_call: TRBV5-1; j_call: TRBJ2-1; cdr3_nt: TGCGCCAGCAGCCCCGGGGCTGGGGACTCCTACAATGAGCAGTTCTTC; cdr3_aa: CASSPGAGDSYNEQFF
d_call: TRBD1; clone_size: -; v_call: TRBV2; j_call: TRBJ1-1; cdr3_nt: TGTGCCAGCAGATCTGACAGGGGCACTGAAGCTTTCTTT; cdr3_aa: CASRSDRGTEAFF
d_call: -; clone_size: -; v_call: TRBV11-2; j_call: TRBJ1-3; cdr3_nt: TGTGCCAGCAGCTCCTACAGGGGAAACACCATATATTTT; cdr3_aa: CASSSYRGNTIYF
d_call: TRBD1; clone_size: -; v_call: TRBV29-1; j_call: TRBJ2-3; cdr3_nt: TGCAGCGTTGAGGGCAGGGGGCTAGCAGATACGCAGTATTTT; cdr3_aa: CSVEGRGLADTQYF
d_call: -; clone_size: -; v_call: TRBV9; j_call: TRBJ2-7; cdr3_nt: TGTGCCAGCAGCGTAGCTTGGGGGCCCTACGAGCAGTACTTC; cdr3_aa: CASSVAWGPYEQYF
d_call: -; clone_size: -; v_call: TRBV27; j_call: TRBJ2-1; cdr3_nt: TGTGCCAGCAGTTTAAGACAAGCCTCCTACAATGAGCAGTTCTTC; cdr3_aa: CASSLRQASYNEQFF
d_call: TRBD1; clone_size: -; v_call: TRBV30; j_call: TRBJ2-5; cdr3_nt: TGTGCCTGTCAAATGACAGGGCGGAGGGAGACCCAGTACTTC; cdr3_aa: CACQMTGRRETQYF
d_call: TRBD1; clone_size: -; v_call: TRBV27; j_call: TRBJ1-1; cdr3_nt: TGTGCCAGCAAAAAACCCGGGACAGGGGGTAACACTGAAGCTTTCTTT; cdr3_aa: CASKKPGTGGNTEAFF
d_call: TRBD1; clone_size: -; v_call: TRBV28; j_call: TRBJ2-2; cdr3_nt: TGTGCCAGCAGTAGGGGGGACAGGGACACCGGGGAGCTGTTTTTT; cdr3_aa: CASSRGDRDTGELFF
d_call: -; clone_size: -; v_call: TRBV10-3; j_call: TRBJ1-1; cdr3_nt: TGTGCCATCAGTGAGATCTTGAACACTGAAGCTTTCTTT; cdr3_aa: CAISEILNTEAFF
d_call: TRBD2; clone_size: -; v_call: TRBV7-8; j_call: TRBJ2-7; cdr3_nt: TGTGCCAGCAGCTTGAGGACTAGCGGCTCCTACGAGCAGTACTTC; cdr3_aa: CASSLRTSGSYEQYF
d_call: TRBD1; clone_size: once; v_call: TRBV7-8; j_call: TRBJ2-7; cdr3_nt: TGTGCCAGCAGCCTTGTAGGTTTGACAGGGGGGACTAAGCAGTACTTC; cdr3_aa: CASSLVGLTGGTKQYF
d_call: -; clone_size: once; v_call: TRBV28; j_call: TRBJ1-2; cdr3_nt: TGTGCCAGCAGCCAACAGCGCGTCTATGGCTACACCTTC; cdr3_aa: CASSQQRVYGYTF
d_call: TRBD2; clone_size: once; v_call: TRBV25-1; j_call: TRBJ2-7; cdr3_nt: TGTGCCAGCATTCCCGGGGGAGGGGCCGAGCAGTACTTC; cdr3_aa: CASIPGGGAEQYF
d_call: -; clone_size: -; v_call: TRBV5-6; j_call: TRBJ2-2; cdr3_nt: TGTGCCAGCAGCCCCCCTAGCCTCCGCACCGGGGAGCTGTTTTTT; cdr3_aa: CASSPPSLRTGELFF
d_call: -; clone_size: -; v_call: TRBV5-4; j_call: TRBJ2-3; cdr3_nt: TGTGCCAGCAGCTTGCCTGGGGCAGATACGCAGTATTTT; cdr3_aa: CASSLPGADTQYF
d_call: -; clone_size: -; v_call: TRBV29-1; j_call: TRBJ1-1; cdr3_nt: TGCAGCGTTGAGTTCACGGGAATGGGAGCTTTCTTT; cdr3_aa: CSVEFTGMGAFF
d_call: -; clone_size: once; v_call: TRBV27; j_call: TRBJ2-3; cdr3_nt: TGTGCCAGCAGGGCGTCGGGGACAGATACGCAGTATTTT; cdr3_aa: CASRASGTDTQYF
d_call: -; clone_size: -; v_call: TRBV6-6; j_call: TRBJ1-5; cdr3_nt: TGTGCCAGCAGTTACTCGGGACTGTATCAGCCCCAGCATTTT; cdr3_aa: CASSYSGLYQPQHF
d_call: TRBD2; clone_size: -; v_call: TRBV4-1; j_call: TRBJ2-1; cdr3_nt: TGCGCCAGCAGCCAAACTAGCGGGAGTGTCAACAATGAGCAGTTCTTC; cdr3_aa: CASSQTSGSVNNEQFF
d_call: -; clone_size: -; v_call: TRBV11-2; j_call: TRBJ1-1; cdr3_nt: TGTGCCAGCAGCTTAGATCCTACGGGCACTGAAGCTTTCTTT; cdr3_aa: CASSLDPTGTEAFF
d_call: -; clone_size: -; v_call: TRBV5-3; j_call: TRBJ1-5; cdr3_nt: TGTGCCAGAACCCCAGCCCCATCAAGGGGCCAGCCCCAGCATTTT; cdr3_aa: CARTPAPSRGQPQHF
d_call: TRBD1; clone_size: -; v_call: TRBV2; j_call: TRBJ2-1; cdr3_nt: TGTGCCAGCATGGGAGAGACAGGGGGCCGTTTGGACAATGAGCAGTTCTTC; cdr3_aa: CASMGETGGRLDNEQFF
d_call: TRBD1; clone_size: -; v_call: TRBV6-6; j_call: TRBJ1-1; cdr3_nt: TGTGCCAGCAGTTACCGCATGGACAGGGGGGCTGAAGCTTTCTTT; cdr3_aa: CASSYRMDRGAEAFF
d_call: -; clone_size: -; v_call: TRBV7-9; j_call: TRBJ2-5; cdr3_nt: TGTGCCAGCAGCTTAACGGGACGCGAAGAGACCCAGTACTTC; cdr3_aa: CASSLTGREETQYF
d_call: -; clone_size: -; v_call: TRBV7-2; j_call: TRBJ2-7; cdr3_nt: TGTGCCAGCAGCTTAGATGGACCAGAGTTCTTC; cdr3_aa: CASSLDGPEFF
d_call: TRBD2; clone_size: -; v_call: TRBV10-3; j_call: TRBJ2-3; cdr3_nt: TGTGCCAGTAATAGCGGGCTCACAGATACGCAGTATTTT; cdr3_aa: CASNSGLTDTQYF
d_call: -; clone_size: few; v_call: TRBV6-5; j_call: TRBJ1-1; cdr3_nt: TGTGCCAGCAGTCGACAACCGACCACTGGGACTGAAGCTTTCTTT; cdr3_aa: CASSRQPTTGTEAFF
d_call: TRBD2; clone_size: -; v_call: TRBV9; j_call: TRBJ2-1; cdr3_nt: TGTGCCAGCAGCGTAGGACTAGCCCACAATGAGCAGTTCTTC; cdr3_aa: CASSVGLAHNEQFF
d_call: -; clone_size: -; v_call: TRBV28; j_call: TRBJ2-1; cdr3_nt: TGTGCCAGCAGTTTCCGGAGCTACAATGAGCAGTTCTTC; cdr3_aa: CASSFRSYNEQFF
d_call: -; clone_size: -; v_call: TRBV6-5; j_call: TRBJ2-3; cdr3_nt: TGTGCCAGCAGTCGTTGGACTTCCACAGATACGCAGTATTTT; cdr3_aa: CASSRWTSTDTQYF